The 27 T cell receptor beta chains in this list originate from one sample, sequenced in a study of T cells after yellow fever vaccination. Using its own MiXCR run on the 5' RACE reads, TCRdb lists one record per CDR3 protein. Of fewer than 400,000 distinct CDR3 sequences in the sample, 9.5% to 12% were seen once. Sample: CD4+ T cells sorted from PBMCs, taken 45 days after the yellow fever booster vaccination. The receptors were sampled from a man younger than 35 who received the YFV17D yellow fever vaccine.

The V gene is TRBV10-2, the J gene TRBJ1-6; D unclear. V lost 6 bases, J lost 8 bases, and 14 bases lay in between. From germline, CDR1 is WSHSY and CDR2 SAAADI. This CDR3 is 14 amino acids long. DNA for the CDR3: TGCGCCAGCAGACTCGACGGTCCACATTCACCCCTCCACTTT. Protein sequence: CASRLDGPHSPLHF.

This clonotype was observed a handful of times. This chain joins TRBV7-3 and TRBJ2-1; no definite D call. V was cut by 2 bases and J by 8 bases, with 16 bases left in between. The length of the CDR3 is 15 residues. Germline CDR1 SGHTA, CDR2 FQGTGA. This CDR3 is CASSLQSGMWDEQFF. CDR3 nucleotides: TGTGCCAGCAGCTTACAGTCCGGAATGTGGGATGAGCAGTTCTTC.

This sequence joins TRBV12-3 or TRBV12-4 and TRBJ1-2; D is possibly TRBD1 (5 bases). The CDR3 sequence is 15 residues long. V shed 6 bases and J shed 4 bases, with 18 bases lying between them. This CDR3 is CASSSMQGDAYGYTF. The CDR3 DNA sequence: TGTGCCAGCAGCTCCATGCAGGGTGACGCCTATGGCTACACCTTC.

The chain joins TRBV7-2 to TRBJ2-7, with 9 nucleotides matching TRBD2. This CDR3 has 15 residues. The V and J ends lost 5 bases and 0 bases, in that order; junction bases with no gene match: 5. The V gene's germline CDR1 is SGHTA and CDR2 FQGNSA. The CDR3 DNA reads as TGTGCCAGCAGCCCCGGACTAGCGAACTCCTACGAGCAGTACGTC. It encodes CASSPGLANSYEQYV.

This clonotype showed up just a few times. The rearrangement joins TRBV6-2 or TRBV6-3 to TRBJ1-2; D possibly corresponds to TRBD1 (5 bases). V lost 4 bases and J lost 2, with 11 bases in between. This CDR3 has 14 amino acids. The germline V gene has CDR1 MNHEY and CDR2 SVGEGT. The CDR3 loop is CASSSSGRNYGYTF. The DNA for the CDR3 is TGTGCCAGCAGTTCCTCGGGACGGAACTATGGCTACACCTTC.

There are many counts of this clonotype. V and J are TRBV20-1 and TRBJ2-3, with 10 bases that match TRBD1. Per germline, CDR1 DFQATT and CDR2 SNEGSKA (reference sequence). V trimming: 6 bases; J trimming: 2 bases; junction bases outside the gene matches: 5. This CDR3 has 14 residues. CDR3 sequence: CSARQGAFTDTQYF. The CDR3 DNA reads as TGCAGTGCCCGACAGGGGGCCTTCACAGATACGCAGTATTTT.

This chain links TRBV4-3 with TRBJ1-3; possibly TRBD1 for D (6 bases). Trimming stripped 1 base from V and 4 bases from J, with 17 bases between. Germline CDR1 is LGHNA and CDR2 is YSLEER. The CDR3 has 17 amino acids. CDR3 region: CASSQVIPGQKGNTIYF. The CDR3 DNA sequence: TGCGCCAGCAGCCAAGTGATTCCCGGACAGAAAGGAAACACCATATATTTT.

Many counts were recorded for this clonotype. The genes are TRBV10-3 and TRBJ2-3; 8 positions agree with TRBD1. J lost 5 bases, V lost 0 bases, and 4 bases had no gene match. Germline CDR1 and CDR2: ENHRY and SYGVKD. The CDR3 has 15 residues. CDR3 in amino acids: CAISESGQGRDTQYF. In DNA, the CDR3 is TGTGCCATCAGTGAGTCCGGACAGGGCAGAGATACGCAGTATTTT.

The chain combines TRBV6-2 or TRBV6-3 with TRBJ1-2; D not resolved. V was clipped by 2 bases and J by 6 bases, with 7 bases between them. Germline lookup yields CDR1 MNHEY and CDR2 SVGEGT. The CDR3 has 12 amino acids. This CDR3 reads CASSYPPDGYTF. As DNA, the CDR3 is TGTGCCAGCAGTTACCCTCCCGATGGCTACACCTTC.

This clonotype was seen a handful of times. V and J are TRBV20-1 and TRBJ2-1; TRBD1 agrees at 7 bases. V was pared by 0 bases and J by 10 bases, with 9 bases of the junction left unmatched. From germline, CDR1 is DFQATT and CDR2 SNEGSKA (reference sequence). The CDR3 has 14 amino acids. The chain's CDR3 is CSARETGLVGEQFF. The DNA for the CDR3 is TGCAGTGCTAGAGAGACAGGGCTGGTCGGGGAGCAGTTCTTC.

This clonotype has only a few counts. The V gene is TRBV11-2, the J gene TRBJ2-5; weak D call: TRBD2 (7 bases). Per the germline V gene, CDR1 is SGHAT and CDR2 is FQNNGV. This CDR3 region has 12 residues. V dropped 8 bases and J dropped 5 bases, with 12 bases sitting between them. This CDR3 reads CASRGAWETQYF. The CDR3 DNA reads TGTGCCAGCCGGGGGGCGTGGGAGACCCAGTACTTC. The full variable domain, with the rest looked up from reference TRBV11-2 and TRBJ2-5, is EAGVAQSPRYKIIEKRQSVAFWCNPISGHATLYWYQQILGQGPKLLIQFQNNGVVDDSQLPKDRFSAERLKGVDSTLKIQPAKLEDSAVYLCASRGAWETQYFGPGTRLLVL.

Here the CDR3 DNA reads TGTGCCAGCAGCTTCCTAGGGGGGTCTTCACCCCTCCACTTT. It translates to CASSFLGGSSPLHF. V gene TRBV11-2 combines with J gene TRBJ1-6; D might be TRBD1 (6 bases). Trimming took off 3 bases at V and 9 bases at J, with 12 bases between the two ends. This CDR3 region has 14 residues. Germline-derived CDR1 and CDR2 are SGHAT and FQNNGV.

In this sample, this clonotype turned up a few times. V and J are TRBV25-1 and TRBJ2-7; 8 nucleotides agree with TRBD1. The CDR3 is 13 residues long. CDR1 and CDR2 from the germline V gene are MGHDK and SYGVNS. Trimming took 8 bases from V and 3 from J; bases not matched to a gene: 6. CDR3 in amino acids: CASCRTGSYEQYF. The DNA of the CDR3 is TGTGCCAGCTGCCGGACAGGGAGCTACGAGCAGTACTTC.

This CDR3 reads CASQLVMNTEAFF. The CDR3 nucleotides are TGTGCCAGCCAGTTGGTCATGAACACTGAAGCTTTCTTT. This sequence joins TRBV6-6 and TRBJ1-1; D is ambiguous. CDR3 length equals 13 residues. Trimming pared 8 bases from V and 0 bases from J, leaving 10 bases between. Germline CDR1 is MNHNY and CDR2 is SVGAGI (reference sequence).

A few counts support this clonotype. The V and J genes are TRBV2 and TRBJ1-6, with D possibly being TRBD1 (5 bases). Germline CDR1 and CDR2: SNHLY and FYNNEI. The V and J ends lost 6 bases and 13 bases respectively, with 22 bases between them. The CDR3 has 15 residues. The CDR3 DNA sequence: TGTGCCAGCAGACCCCCCGGGGGGGGTCTTTTTCCCCTCCACTTT. Translation gives CASRPPGGGLFPLHF.

V and J are TRBV4-2 and TRBJ1-5; a possible D gene is TRBD1 (5 bases). Germline lookup yields CDR1 LGHNA and CDR2 YNFKEQ. This CDR3 is built from 16 residues. V lost 0 bases and J lost 6, with 15 bases in between. The CDR3 sequence is CASSQDAQGGFQPQHF. In nucleotides, the CDR3 is TGTGCCAGCAGCCAAGACGCCCAGGGTGGATTTCAGCCCCAGCATTTT.

This clonotype was seen a handful of times. This chain connects TRBV7-2 to TRBJ2-3; the match to TRBD2 covers 9 bases. The V and J ends lost 5 bases and 2 bases, in that order; junction bases with no gene match: 8. The CDR3 covers 16 residues. Germline loops: CDR1 SGHTA, CDR2 FQGNSA. CDR3 protein: CASSLKSGGFTDTQYF. CDR3 bases: TGTGCCAGCAGCCTAAAGAGCGGGGGGTTCACAGATACGCAGTATTTT.

The rearrangement links TRBV3-1 to TRBJ1-5; D not certain. V lost 3 bases and J 1 base, leaving 10 bases between the germline ends. This CDR3 contains 15 residues. Per the germline V gene, CDR1 is LGHDT and CDR2 is YNNKEL (reference sequence). The CDR3 DNA sequence: TGTGCCAGCAGCCAGAGAGCTGGGAGCAATCAGCCCCAGCATTTT. Its translation: CASSQRAGSNQPQHF.

This clonotype was counted only a few times. The J gene is TRBJ2-6, the V gene TRBV29-1; 8 positions match TRBD1. This CDR3 is built from 15 residues. After removal of 3 bases from V and 2 bases from J, the junction contained 3 bases not matched to a gene. Per the germline V gene, CDR1 is SQVTM and CDR2 is ANQGSEA. The CDR3 DNA reads as TGCAGCGTTGACAGGGGGCTAACTGGGGCCAACGTCCTGACTTTC. It specifies CSVDRGLTGANVLTF.

This clonotype was recorded many times. V gene TRBV2 combines with J gene TRBJ1-2, with unresolved D. The CDR3 is made up of 11 amino acids. Trimming cost V 8 bases and J 1 base, with 5 bases left between them. CDR1 SNHLY and CDR2 FYNNEI come from the germline V gene. DNA of the CDR3: TGTGCCAGCGCCGTTAACTATGGCTACACCTTC. Its protein is CASAVNYGYTF.

The J gene is TRBJ1-3, the V gene TRBV5-1; TRBD1 agrees at 11 bases. This CDR3 spans 15 amino acids. From germline, CDR1 is SGHRS and CDR2 YFSETQ. The ends lost 3 bases at V and 2 bases at J; junction bases unmatched: 1. The DNA of the CDR3 is TGCGCCAGCAGCTCGGGACAGGGGGCTGGAAACACCATATATTTT. It is translated as CASSSGQGAGNTIYF.

There are a few counts of this clonotype. This chain connects TRBV15 to TRBJ2-1, with 8 bases aligning to TRBD1. V was pared by 0 bases and J by 8 bases, with 12 bases of the junction left unmatched. Germline lookup yields CDR1 LNHNV and CDR2 YYDKDF (reference sequence). The CDR3 spans 17 residues. This chain's CDR3 is CATSRDLLDRGVHEQFF. As DNA, the CDR3 is TGTGCCACCAGCAGAGATTTGCTCGACAGGGGCGTTCATGAGCAGTTCTTC. Based on the CDR3 plus reference TRBV15 and TRBJ2-1, the full variable domain is DAMVIQNPRYQVTQFGKPVTLSCSQTLNHNVMYWYQQKSSQAPKLLFHYYDKDFNNEADTPDNFQSRRPNTSFCFLDIRSPGLGDTAMYLCATSRDLLDRGVHEQFFGPGTRLTVL.

The genes are TRBV20-1 and TRBJ1-5; D unresolved. There are 13 residues in the CDR3. CDR1 is DFQATT and CDR2 is SNEGSKA in the germline V gene (reference sequence). Deletions cut 0 bases from V and 4 bases from J, with 7 bases between. The CDR3: CSARDDPNQPQHF. CDR3 sequence (DNA): TGCAGTGCTAGAGATGACCCGAATCAGCCCCAGCATTTT.

This clonotype occurred many times. The gene calls are TRBV28 and TRBJ2-3; D gene uncertain. This CDR3 has 12 amino acids. Germline CDR1 is MDHEN and CDR2 is SYDVKM. V was shortened by 5 bases and J by 3 bases, with 6 bases between the two germline ends. The CDR3 region has the DNA TGTGCCAGCAGTCCGCAGACAGATACGCAGTATTTT. Translating it yields CASSPQTDTQYF.

At least ten counts were recorded for this clonotype. V and J are TRBV12-3 or TRBV12-4 and TRBJ1-2; D gene unclear. The CDR3 runs to 14 residues. Trimming shortened V by 7 bases and J by 7 bases, and 19 bases separated the two germline ends. CDR3 coding DNA: TGTGCCAGCACTACGGACGCCTGGAGAGGTGGCTACACCTTC. Amino acid sequence: CASTTDAWRGGYTF.

The V call is TRBV9, the J call TRBJ1-5; D perhaps matches TRBD1 (5 bases). Germline lookup yields CDR1 SGDLS and CDR2 YYNGEE. V was clipped by 0 bases and J by 5 bases, with 12 bases between them. This CDR3 is 15 amino acids long. CDR3 DNA sequence: TGTGCCAGCAGCGTAGATGCGGGGCGGGATCAGCCCCAGCATTTT. Translation gives CASSVDAGRDQPQHF. Filled out from reference TRBV9 and TRBJ1-5, the complete variable domain reads DSGVTQTPKHLITATGQRVTLRCSPRSGDLSVYWYQQSLDQGLQFLIQYYNGEERAKGNILERFSAQQFPDLHSELNLSSLELGDSALYFCASSVDAGRDQPQHFGDGTRLSIL.

The chain uses TRBV7-6 and TRBJ2-7, with D perhaps TRBD1 (5 bases). This CDR3 spans 14 amino acids. Trimming left V 9 bases short and J 4 bases short, with 19 bases between. The germline gives CDR1 SGHVS, CDR2 FNYEAQ. This chain's CDR3 is CARSPGRGSYEQYV. Here the CDR3 DNA reads TGTGCCAGGAGCCCCGGTAGGGGATCTTACGAGCAGTACGTC.